Below, 7 T cell receptor beta chains from the same sample are listed, as sequenced in a study of vaccination effects on CD4 cells after COVID-19 (dated 2022 in TCRdb). These receptors lack a known antigen. To identify antigen-specific CD4+ T cell clonotypes by their expansion, the ViraFEST assay first stimulated PBMC with viral peptide pools and then applied TCR sequencing. After around ten days of culture, CD4+ T cells were isolated with the EasySep CD4+ T cell isolation kit. None of the healthy vaccine recipients had a prior SARS-CoV-2 infection, which was confirmed by nucleocapsid antibody tests that came back negative both before and after vaccination. The library relied on the immunoSEQ multiplex PCR assay. Imported from immuneACCESS, the table was reduced by TCRdb to in-frame sequences with V and J called. These copies leave out some clones; in studies compared against another copy, an unresolved V gene accounts for under half, and the cause of the remainder is not known. For this sample there are about 24,000 clones; about 74% appear just once. The top ten hold 2.5% to 4% of the sample.

The source material was CD4+ T cells from PBMCs cultured with SARS-CoV-2 spike peptides, sampled before COVID-19 vaccination. The label giving this sample's cell subset or site can be read as: SARS-CoV-2 spike overlapping peptide pool stimulation. All receptors come from a human donor who received a COVID-19 vaccine.

This sequence joins TRBV7-9 and TRBJ1-6; D remains unclear. CDR3 length equals 14 residues. V lost 2 bases and J lost 10, with 12 bases in between. Per germline, CDR1 SEHNR and CDR2 FQNEAQ (reference sequence). CDR3 amino acids: CASSLQDLTSPLHF. The CDR3 DNA reads as TGTGCCAGCAGCTTACAGGACCTTACATCACCCCTCCACTTT.

This clone was detected a few times. The V and J genes are TRBV20-1 and TRBJ1-1; TRBD1 is a possible D gene (6 bases). Germline values: CDR1 DFQATT, CDR2 SNEGSKA (reference sequence). Trimming shortened V by 3 bases and J by 8 bases, and 10 bases separated the two germline ends. This CDR3 contains 11 residues. CDR3 bases: TGCAGTGCTAGGGACAGCCCCGAAGCTTTCTTT. Its protein product is CSARDSPEAFF.

In DNA form, the CDR3 reads TGTGCCAGCAGTTACTTCGGACAGGGTCCGTACGAGCAGTACTTC. Translated, it gives CASSYFGQGPYEQYF. The rearrangement joins TRBV6-5 to TRBJ2-7; 8 positions agree with TRBD1. The germline CDR1 and CDR2 sequences are MNHEY and SVGAGI. V shed 1 base and J 4 bases; nucleotides not matched to a gene: 6. The length of the CDR3 is 15 residues.

The chain combines TRBV3-1 (or the pseudogene TRBV3-2) with TRBJ1-1; no clear D. Trimming shortened V by 4 bases and J by 4 bases, and 10 bases separated the two germline ends. Germline V gene data show CDR1 as LGHDT and CDR2 as YNNKEL (reference sequence). The CDR3 is 13 amino acids. The CDR3 loop reads CASSLGRFTEAFF. The CDR3 DNA follows: TGTGCCAGCAGCCTCGGTAGGTTCACTGAAGCTTTCTTT.

The chain carries TRBV6-5 and TRBJ1-2; D is undetermined. V was pared by 0 bases and J by 8 bases, with 13 bases between. CDR3 length equals 14 residues. In germline, CDR1 is MNHEY, CDR2 SVGAGI. CDR3 in amino acids: CASSYSGNPRGYTF. DNA of the CDR3: TGTGCCAGCAGTTACTCGGGGAATCCTAGAGGCTACACCTTC.

The V and J genes are TRBV10-3 and TRBJ1-3; TRBD1 might be the D (5 bases). The germline gives CDR1 ENHRY, CDR2 SYGVKD. Trimming pared 0 bases from V and 0 bases from J, leaving 9 bases between. The CDR3 contains 16 residues. CDR3 amino acids: CAISESWDGSGNTIYF. CDR3 DNA: TGTGCCATCAGTGAGTCCTGGGACGGCTCTGGAAACACCATATATTTT.

This chain joins TRBV6-5 and TRBJ2-1; tentative D call: TRBD2 (6 bases). The CDR3 loop spans 14 amino acids. Germline values: CDR1 MNHEY, CDR2 SVGAGI. V lost 8 bases and J 5 bases, leaving 16 bases between the germline ends. The DNA for the CDR3 is TGTGCCAGCGGGCAACTAGCCCGGAACAATGAGCAGTTCTTC. Translated: CASGQLARNNEQFF.